What follows are 12 T cell receptor beta chains derived from one specimen sequenced in a study of identical twins. TCRdb re-analysed the 5' RACE reads in MiXCR, keeping a single row per CDR3 protein. The sample yields roughly 690,000 distinct CDR3 sequences, 21% seen once. This same sample was also taken into another study, of T cells expressing NK-cell markers.

The material sequenced was PBMCs. These receptors came from a woman aged 18-29 years in good health.

J is TRBJ2-1 and V is TRBV30; D is unresolved. The CDR3 is 11 residues long. CDR1 GTSNPN and CDR2 SVGIG come from the germline V gene (reference sequence). The CDR3 sequence is CSGNAGNEQFF. DNA of the CDR3: TGTTCTGGCAATGCCGGCAATGAGCAGTTCTTC.

The chain employs TRBV3-1 and TRBJ1-1; weak D call: TRBD1 (5 bases). V lost 10 bases and J lost 2, with 23 bases in between. The germline V gene has CDR1 LGHDT and CDR2 YNNKEL (reference sequence). There are 16 residues in the CDR3. CDR3 coding DNA: TGTGCCACCTCGGACCGGGACGGATTAAGAAACACTGAAGCTTTCTTT. This translates into CATSDRDGLRNTEAFF.

This chain links TRBV7-2 with TRBJ2-7; D unresolved. The germline gives CDR1 SGHTA, CDR2 FQGNSA. This CDR3 is 13 amino acids long. V lost 4 bases, J lost 2 bases, and 9 bases lay in between. The CDR3 loop is CASSSSSAYEQYF. In DNA form, the CDR3 reads TGTGCCAGCAGCTCCTCTTCGGCCTACGAGCAGTACTTC.

V is TRBV5-1 and J is TRBJ2-5, with D possibly matching TRBD2 (6 bases). The germline V and J ends were trimmed by 1 base and 2 bases, with 15 bases remaining between them. This CDR3 is 16 amino acids long. CDR1 is SGHRS, CDR2 YFSETQ, per germline. This CDR3 is CASSLMAGPAQETQYF. CDR3 nucleotide sequence: TGCGCCAGCAGCTTGATGGCGGGGCCGGCACAAGAGACCCAGTACTTC.

This clonotype was picked up many times. V usage is TRBV5-1 and J usage is TRBJ2-7; D is undetermined. V dropped 3 bases and J dropped 3 bases, with 13 bases sitting between them. The CDR3 runs to 14 residues. Germline loops: CDR1 SGHRS, CDR2 YFSETQ. CDR3 in DNA: TGCGCCAGCAGCTCCTCATTCTGGGGCTACGAGCAGTACTTC. Protein product: CASSSSFWGYEQYF. The full variable domain, with the rest looked up from reference TRBV5-1 and TRBJ2-7, is KAGVTQTPRYLIKTRGQQVTLSCSPISGHRSVSWYQQTPGQGLQFLFEYFSETQRNKGNFPGRFSGRQFSNSRSEMNVSTLELGDSALYLCASSSSFWGYEQYFGPGTRLTVT.

In this sample, this clonotype turned up a few times. V gene TRBV11-2 combines with J gene TRBJ2-2; D is perhaps TRBD1 (5 bases). Germline V gene data show CDR1 as SGHAT and CDR2 as FQNNGV. The V and J ends lost 1 base and 1 base respectively, with 7 bases between them. This CDR3 has 15 residues. CDR3 sequence reads: CASSLGQRNTGELFF. DNA for the CDR3: TGTGCCAGCAGCTTAGGACAGAGGAACACCGGGGAGCTGTTTTTT.

This clonotype was found a few times. The V call is TRBV20-1, the J call TRBJ2-7, with D possibly being TRBD1 (6 bases). CDR3 length equals 13 residues. Deletions cut 6 bases from V and 1 base from J, with 13 bases between. Germline assignment: CDR1 DFQATT and CDR2 SNEGSKA (reference sequence). For the CDR3, the DNA is TGCAGTGCCTCCCAGACAGGTTCCTACGAGCAGTACTTC. Translated, it gives CSASQTGSYEQYF.

This chain links TRBV7-3 with TRBJ1-6, with D possibly TRBD1 on 6 matching bases. V lost 5 bases and J lost 8, with 13 bases in between. This CDR3 spans 14 amino acids. Per the germline V gene, CDR1 is SGHTA and CDR2 is FQGTGA. The CDR3 spells CASSRRGADSPLHF. The CDR3 DNA reads as TGTGCCAGCAGCCGGAGGGGGGCTGATTCACCCCTCCACTTT.

This clonotype was detected ten times or more. In nucleotides, the CDR3 is TGTGCCAGCAGCCGCGCAGGAGTTAATTCACCCCTCCACTTT. This gives the protein CASSRAGVNSPLHF. This sequence joins TRBV5-6 and TRBJ1-6; no reliable D call. The V gene's germline CDR1 is SGHDT and CDR2 YYEEEE. V was cut by 4 bases and J by 6 bases, with 11 bases left in between. This CDR3 has 14 residues.

The chain uses TRBV2 and TRBJ1-3, with unresolved D. This CDR3 comprises 14 residues. Trimming removed 3 bases at V and 4 bases at J, with 10 bases between. Per germline, CDR1 SNHLY and CDR2 FYNNEI. The CDR3 reads CASSDPITGNTIYF. CDR3 DNA: TGTGCCAGCAGTGATCCCATTACCGGAAACACCATATATTTT.

The table lists this clonotype with a few counts. The CDR3 nucleotides are TGTGCCAGCATCTGGCTGGGGTACAATGAGCAGTTCTTC. This encodes CASIWLGYNEQFF. V gene TRBV7-9 combines with J gene TRBJ2-1; D gene unclear. The germline gives CDR1 SEHNR, CDR2 FQNEAQ (reference sequence). Trimming took off 7 bases at V and 4 bases at J, with 11 bases between the two ends. The CDR3 contains 13 residues.

The chain employs TRBV20-1 and TRBJ2-6; D not certain. Germline CDR1 DFQATT, CDR2 SNEGSKA (reference sequence). Trimming shortened V by 6 bases and J by 0 bases, and 12 bases separated the two germline ends. The CDR3 covers 15 residues. This CDR3 is CSARLENSGANVLTF. In nucleotides, the CDR3 is TGCAGTGCCCGACTCGAAAACTCTGGGGCCAACGTCCTGACTTTC.